The 18 T cell receptor beta chains below were found in one sample sequenced in a study of human CD8 memory T cell subsets. Researchers made TCR beta libraries via UMI-labeled 5' RACE. With the 5' RACE reads reprocessed, TCRdb shows one record per CDR3 protein and no DNA. In total, the table holds around 19,000 distinct CDR3 sequences. The sequenced material came from CD8+ T cells from PBMCs. These receptor sequences come from a human donor in good health.

This clonotype counts as medium-sized (0.01 to 0.1%) by frequency. The chain recombines TRBV7-6 with TRBJ1-5. The CDR3 covers 14 residues. Germline CDR1 reads SGHVS; CDR2 reads FNYEAQ. The CDR3 protein is CASSSGPVNQPQHF.

This chain connects TRBV6-2 or TRBV6-3 to TRBJ2-1; TCRdb's assignment of TRBD1 cannot be checked, as there is no DNA. The germline gives CDR1 MNHEY, CDR2 SVGEGT. This CDR3 spans 15 amino acids. CDR3 protein: CASSPQVPLYNEQFF.

V is TRBV11-2 and J is TRBJ2-5; the TRBD2 assignment by TCRdb is unverifiable without DNA. Germline CDR1 and CDR2: SGHAT and FQNNGV. The CDR3 runs to 15 residues. CDR3 protein: CASSSPSGSKETQYF.

The V gene is TRBV19, the J gene TRBJ2-1. The CDR3 length is 13 residues. The germline V gene encodes CDR1 LNHDA and CDR2 SQIVND (reference sequence). The CDR3 reads CASGKSSYNEQFF.

The chain carries TRBV27 and TRBJ2-1; the TCRdb call, TRBD1, lacks DNA for checking. The CDR3 is 16 residues long. The germline V gene has CDR1 MNHEY and CDR2 SMNVEV (reference sequence). The chain's CDR3 is CASSLYRVGAVNEQFF.

V and J are TRBV4-1 and TRBJ2-2; TCRdb lists TRBD2, though no DNA is available to test this call. From germline, CDR1 is MGHRA and CDR2 YSYEKL. There are 16 residues in the CDR3. The CDR3 reads CASSQEELAGTGELFF.

CDR3: CASSIAREPPYEQYF. The chain is built from TRBV19 and TRBJ2-7. The length of the CDR3 is 15 residues. The V gene's germline CDR1 is LNHDA and CDR2 SQIVND (reference sequence).

The chain uses TRBV9 and TRBJ1-1. Germline CDR1 and CDR2: SGDLS and YYNGEE. The CDR3 has 16 amino acids. This chain's CDR3 is CASSVGGRGVNTEAFF.

In terms of frequency, this clonotype is medium-sized (0.01 to 0.1%). This sequence joins TRBV20-1 and TRBJ2-5; without DNA, the TCRdb call of TRBD1 cannot be checked. This CDR3 spans 14 amino acids. CDR1 is DFQATT and CDR2 is SNEGSKA in the germline V gene (reference sequence). CDR3 region: CSAMDSWEQETQYF.

V gene TRBV4-1 combines with J gene TRBJ2-1; TCRdb reports TRBD1, a call that lacks DNA to check it against. The V gene's germline CDR1 is MGHRA and CDR2 YSYEKL. The CDR3 runs to 15 residues. The CDR3 sequence: CASSQGTGPKEKQFF.

The chain recombines TRBV12-3 or TRBV12-4 with TRBJ2-7; there is no DNA to check the TCRdb D call of TRBD1. The CDR3 totals 14 residues. The CDR3 loop reads CASSLSGRAYEQYF.

The CDR3: CASSPRLAGDVDTQYF. This rearrangement joins TRBV5-1 to TRBJ2-3; without DNA, the TCRdb call of TRBD2 cannot be checked. The CDR3 length is 16 residues. CDR1 is SGHRS, CDR2 YFSETQ, per germline.

The CDR3 spells CASSYPSHSNQPQHF. The V and J genes are TRBV6-2 or TRBV6-3 and TRBJ1-5. Germline CDR1 and CDR2: MNHEY and SVGEGT. The CDR3 loop spans 15 amino acids.

The genes are TRBV7-9 and TRBJ2-7; with no DNA, the TCRdb D assignment of TRBD1 cannot be verified. There are 14 residues in the CDR3. Germline CDR1 is SEHNR and CDR2 is FQNEAQ (reference sequence). The CDR3 region is CASSRLGTAYEQYF. The full variable domain, with the rest looked up from reference TRBV7-9 and TRBJ2-7, is DTGVSQNPRHKITKRGQNVTFRCDPISEHNRLYWYRQTLGQGPEFLTYFQNEAQLEKSRLLSDRFSAERPKGSFSTLEIQRTEQGDSAMYLCASSRLGTAYEQYFGPGTRLTVT.

The chain employs TRBV29-1 and TRBJ1-1; TCRdb selects TRBD1, and the lack of DNA leaves this call unchecked. The CDR3 is made up of 12 amino acids. CDR1 SQVTM and CDR2 ANQGSEA come from the germline V gene. The CDR3 is CSALGQGVEAFF. Based on the CDR3 plus reference TRBV29-1 and TRBJ1-1, the full variable domain is SAVISQKPSRDICQRGTSLTIQCQVDSQVTMMFWYRQQPGQSLTLIATANQGSEATYESGFVIDKFPISRPNLTFSTLTVSNMSPEDSSIYLCSALGQGVEAFFGQGTRLTVV.

This chain uses TRBV7-6 with TRBJ2-5. The CDR3 spans 14 residues. Germline V CDR1 and CDR2: SGHVS, FNYEAQ. The CDR3 loop reads CASSLDRYQETQYF. The entire variable domain, with the rest obtained from reference TRBV7-6 and TRBJ2-5, is as follows: GAGVSQSPRYKVTKRGQDVALRCDPISGHVSLYWYRQALGQGPEFLTYFNYEAQQDKSGLPNDRFSAERPEGSISTLTIQRTEQRDSAMYRCASSLDRYQETQYFGPGTRLLVL.

V is TRBV12-3 or TRBV12-4 and J is TRBJ1-4; absent DNA, TCRdb's TRBD1 call cannot be checked. This CDR3 has 14 amino acids. The CDR3 protein is CASTLGQGIEKLFF.

V is TRBV29-1 and J is TRBJ2-5; the D call of TRBD1 rests on TCRdb alone, since no DNA is present to check it. Germline CDR1 reads SQVTM; CDR2 reads ANQGSEA. There are 15 residues in the CDR3. Here the CDR3 reads CSVELRALGKETQYF.